These 6 T cell receptor beta chains were sequenced from one sample in a study of blood T cell repertoires in COVID-19. The data were produced by immunoSEQ multiplex PCR, yet TCRdb's version contains in-frame clones alone and is incomplete. The data show a few hundred thousand clones, with roughly 88% seen just once and roughly 1.6% held by the top ten. Sequencing was done on a sample of peripheral blood. Receptors originate from a woman aged 50 to 65 with acute or convalescent COVID-19.

This chain links TRBV11-2 with TRBJ1-2; D perhaps matches TRBD1 (6 bases). This CDR3 region has 15 residues. The ends were cut back, 2 bases at V and 5 bases at J, with 15 bases in the middle. Germline V gene sequence: CDR1 SGHAT, CDR2 FQNNGV. DNA for the CDR3: TGTGCCAGCAGCTTATTGGGGGCATCGAGGTATGGCTACACCTTC. Amino acids: CASSLLGASRYGYTF.

The J gene is TRBJ2-7, the V gene TRBV3-1 (or the pseudogene TRBV3-2); 8 nucleotides agree with TRBD2. The germline gives CDR1 LGHDT, CDR2 YNNKEL (reference sequence). Trimming cost V 6 bases and J 1 base; bases outside gene matches: 14. The CDR3 covers 17 residues. CDR3 loop: CASRPAGGPPKSYEQYF. In DNA form, the CDR3 reads TGTGCCAGCAGACCGGCGGGAGGCCCACCTAAATCCTACGAGCAGTACTTC.

This clone has only a few counts. The sample contains more than one DNA sequence encoding this CDR3. V usage is TRBV6-5 and J usage is TRBJ1-1; 10 bases align to TRBD1. This CDR3 is built from 14 residues. V lost 5 bases to trimming and J lost 1 base; unmatched junction nucleotides: 1. CDR1 and CDR2 from the germline V gene are MNHEY and SVGAGI. The CDR3 is CASSRDRGNTEAFF. The DNA of the CDR3 is TGTGCCAGCAGTCGGGACAGGGGGAACACTGAAGCTTTCTTT.

This sequence joins TRBV29-1 and TRBJ1-2; maybe TRBD1 (5 bases). With 3 bases removed from V and 6 bases from J, the gap between germline ends came to 11 bases. CDR3 length: 12 residues. CDR1 and CDR2 from the germline V gene are SQVTM and ANQGSEA. The CDR3 sequence: CSVESGADGYTF. In DNA, the CDR3 is TGCAGCGTTGAGAGCGGGGCCGATGGCTACACCTTC.

This clone was recorded only once. This chain uses TRBV9 with TRBJ2-6; 7 bases match TRBD1. CDR3 length equals 18 residues. V lost 0 bases and J lost 0; bases outside the gene matches: 6. Germline V gene data show CDR1 as SGDLS and CDR2 as YYNGEE. DNA for the CDR3: TGTGCCAGCAGCGTAGAAGGGGGCGCGTACTCTGGGGCCAACGTCCTGACTTTC. Protein product: CASSVEGGAYSGANVLTF. Supplemented by reference TRBV9 and TRBJ2-6, the full variable domain reads DSGVTQTPKHLITATGQRVTLRCSPRSGDLSVYWYQQSLDQGLQFLIQYYNGEERAKGNILERFSAQQFPDLHSELNLSSLELGDSALYFCASSVEGGAYSGANVLTFGAGSRLTVL.

V usage is TRBV6-2 or TRBV6-3 and J usage is TRBJ2-7, with TRBD1 identical over 8 bases. V trimming: 5 bases; J trimming: 2 bases; junction bases outside the gene matches: 8. The CDR3 covers 15 residues. Germline-derived CDR1 and CDR2 are MNHEY and SVGEGT. CDR3 nucleotide sequence: TGTGCCAGCAGTAACCCGGGACAGGCACCCTACGAGCAGTACTTC. Protein sequence: CASSNPGQAPYEQYF.